These 12 T cell receptor beta chains share one sample of origin, sequenced in a study of PD-1 blockade in classical Hodgkin lymphoma (TCRdb year 2020). The time point label, read with the paper, signifies: cycle 2 day 1 (C2D1) of nivolumab. Every trial patient had relapsed following autologous stem cell transplantation, and prior brentuximab vedotin exposure was what differed among cohorts A, B and C. Library preparation was by the immunoSEQ multiplex PCR assay. TCRdb stores this immuneACCESS table with in-frame sequences only. Part of the clones is absent; in the studies checked, under half of the shortfall reflects unresolved V genes, and no reason is known for the rest. This sample comprises about 93,000 clones, over 90% of them detected only once. Approximately 2.4% of the sample is taken by the ten largest. The specimen was peripheral blood mononuclear cells (PBMCs), collected before the second cycle of nivolumab. Receptors originate from a human donor with classical Hodgkin lymphoma.

This chain uses TRBV7-9 with TRBJ2-3, with 10 bases that match TRBD1. The CDR3 is 17 amino acids. CDR1 and CDR2 (germline): SEHNR, FQNEAQ (reference sequence). V dropped 2 bases and J dropped 5; count of bases not matched to a gene: 10. In nucleotides, the CDR3 is TGTGCCAGCAGCTTACTCCGGACAGGGGGTTTGGGAGATACGCAGTATTTT. It specifies CASSLLRTGGLGDTQYF.

This sequence joins TRBV9 and TRBJ1-4, with a tentative D call TRBD1 (5 bases). V lost 3 bases and J 3 bases, leaving 18 bases between the germline ends. The V gene's germline CDR1 is SGDLS and CDR2 YYNGEE. This CDR3 contains 17 residues. The CDR3 DNA follows: TGTGCCAGCAGCGGTAGGGGATTGGGCAGGGCTAATGAAAAACTGTTTTTT. Its translation: CASSGRGLGRANEKLFF.

The J gene is TRBJ2-3, the V gene TRBV9; no definite D call. The CDR3 runs 15 residues. Germline loops: CDR1 SGDLS, CDR2 YYNGEE. V lost 0 bases to trimming and J lost 6 bases, with 14 bases between them. The CDR3 is CASSVDRLGKDTQYF. CDR3 coding DNA: TGTGCCAGCAGCGTAGATCGGCTGGGGAAGGATACGCAGTATTTT.

This rearrangement joins TRBV30 to TRBJ2-2, with 11 bases aligning to TRBD2. This CDR3 contains 15 residues. J was trimmed by 5 bases and V by 0 bases; bases with no gene match: 2. Germline V gene sequence: CDR1 GTSNPN, CDR2 SVGIG (reference sequence). The CDR3 protein is CAWSVIAGGTGELFF. Here the CDR3 DNA reads TGTGCCTGGAGTGTAATAGCGGGAGGGACCGGGGAGCTGTTTTTT.

The chain joins TRBV7-3 to TRBJ2-2, with TRBD2 matching over 7 bases. The V segment lost 8 bases and the J segment 0 bases; nucleotides outside the gene matches: 6. CDR1 SGHTA and CDR2 FQGTGA come from the germline V gene. CDR3 size: 15 residues. CDR3 DNA: TGTGCCAGCGGGGCTAGCGGCGCGAACACCGGGGAGCTGTTTTTT. This codes for CASGASGANTGELFF.

V gene TRBV7-9 combines with J gene TRBJ1-2, with D perhaps TRBD1 (5 bases). The germline V and J ends were trimmed by 5 bases and 3 bases, with 16 bases remaining between them. Germline V gene sequence: CDR1 SEHNR, CDR2 FQNEAQ (reference sequence). The CDR3 totals 15 residues. DNA of the CDR3: TGTGCCAGCAGCCAACTCACGGGGACCCACTATGGCTACACCTTC. It is translated as CASSQLTGTHYGYTF.

The rearrangement joins TRBV2 to TRBJ2-3; the match to TRBD1 covers 7 bases. Trimming removed 6 bases from V and 1 base from J; junction bases left unmatched: 1. The V gene's germline CDR1 is SNHLY and CDR2 FYNNEI. The CDR3 length is 13 residues. The CDR3 protein is CASRGQGTDTQYF. DNA for the CDR3: TGTGCCAGCAGAGGACAGGGCACAGATACGCAGTATTTT.

This clone was picked up one time. The chain carries TRBV2 and TRBJ2-3; D is ambiguous. The V gene's germline CDR1 is SNHLY and CDR2 FYNNEI. The V gene lost 10 bases and the J gene lost 2 bases, with 7 bases spanning the gap. CDR3 length: 11 residues. In nucleotides, the CDR3 is TGTGCCACCGGAATCACAGATACGCAGTATTTT. Protein product: CATGITDTQYF.

The chain uses TRBV16 and TRBJ2-6, with 7 bases identical to TRBD1. J was trimmed by 2 bases and V by 2 bases; bases with no gene match: 0. The CDR3 is 15 amino acids. Germline values: CDR1 KGHSY, CDR2 FQNENV. The CDR3 protein is CASSQTGAGANVLTF. The CDR3 DNA is TGTGCCAGCAGCCAAACAGGGGCTGGGGCCAACGTCCTGACTTTC.

J is TRBJ2-5 and V is TRBV2, with unresolved D. Germline V lookup: CDR1 SNHLY, CDR2 FYNNEI. The CDR3 is 15 residues long. Trimming removed 0 bases at V and 1 base at J, with 9 bases between. The CDR3 bases are TGTGCCAGCAGTGAAGCCGGCAGAACCCAAGAGACCCAGTACTTC. Protein: CASSEAGRTQETQYF.

This rearrangement joins TRBV19 to TRBJ2-1; 12 bases match TRBD2. CDR3 length: 13 residues. CDR1 LNHDA and CDR2 SQIVND come from the germline V gene (reference sequence). After removal of 7 bases from V and 9 bases from J, the junction contained 4 bases not matched to a gene. CDR3 amino acids: CASIPSGRGEQFF. In DNA form, the CDR3 reads TGTGCCAGTATCCCTAGCGGGAGGGGTGAGCAGTTCTTC.

The chain combines TRBV19 with TRBJ2-3, with 12 nucleotides matching TRBD2. Trimming removed 3 bases from V and 4 bases from J; junction bases left unmatched: 2. CDR3 length: 15 residues. Looked up from germline, CDR1 is LNHDA and CDR2 is SQIVND (reference sequence). Written as DNA, the CDR3 is TGTGCCAGTAGTATCGGACTAGCGGGATCAGATACGCAGTATTTT. As protein: CASSIGLAGSDTQYF.